The entry below gives a single TCR beta chain sequence along with its context. Its antigen remains unknown. The record originates from a study of OX40 agonist ivuxolimab in advanced cancers. Whole-study context: Patients assigned to dose escalation were diagnosed with hepatocellular carcinoma, melanoma, renal cell or head and neck cancer. Regarding the study as a whole: At doses 0.1 to 3.0 mg/kg, CD4+ and CD8+ clones expanded.

Sequencing used immunoSEQ multiplex PCR; TCRdb keeps in-frame clones, though not all of them. The table shows tens of thousands of clones, with 70% to 90% occurring only once. The CDR3 is 16 amino acids. CDR1 and CDR2 from the germline V gene are SGHNT and YYREEE (reference sequence). V dropped 3 bases and J dropped 5 bases, with 15 bases sitting between them. The material was CD4+ or CD8+ T cells sorted from blood, obtained in a trial of the OX40 agonist ivuxolimab. This sequence originates from an adult with an advanced solid tumor such as melanoma, head and neck, liver or kidney cancer. V gene TRBV5-4 combines with J gene TRBJ2-6; D gene uncertain. The CDR3 region has the DNA TGTGCCAGCAGCTACCCTTCCGGGCCGAGGGCCAACGTCCTGACTTTC. Amino acids: CASSYPSGPRANVLTF.